This T cell receptor beta chain is drawn from a study of T-cell memory formation after mild COVID-19. For the study at large: Clusters were largely donor specific. Overall study results and limits: Clones which contracted sat mainly in CM and EM if CD4+, and in EMRA if CD8+.

Comment on this clonotype: Its specificity is not known.

Researchers used 5'RACE with constant-segment primers to make TCR alpha and TCR beta cDNA libraries that carry sample barcodes and UMIs. TCRdb itself ran the 5' RACE reads through MiXCR, one entry per CDR3 protein. The sample includes about 350,000 distinct CDR3 sequences, roughly 13% seen only once; the top ten take over 20%. Deletions cut 3 bases from V and 5 bases from J, with 14 bases between. The CDR3 is made up of 14 amino acids. The V gene's germline CDR1 is SGDLS and CDR2 YYNGEE. The sequence came from a young man who had mild COVID-19 (a few samples of this study predate the infection). Cell type and time point are not known. Input material: PBMCs or a T cell subset sorted from them (not recorded which). This chain links TRBV9 with TRBJ1-2; no definite D call. CDR3 amino acids: CASSASGSAYGYTF. Here the CDR3 DNA reads TGTGCCAGCAGCGCCAGTGGGTCCGCATATGGCTACACCTTC.